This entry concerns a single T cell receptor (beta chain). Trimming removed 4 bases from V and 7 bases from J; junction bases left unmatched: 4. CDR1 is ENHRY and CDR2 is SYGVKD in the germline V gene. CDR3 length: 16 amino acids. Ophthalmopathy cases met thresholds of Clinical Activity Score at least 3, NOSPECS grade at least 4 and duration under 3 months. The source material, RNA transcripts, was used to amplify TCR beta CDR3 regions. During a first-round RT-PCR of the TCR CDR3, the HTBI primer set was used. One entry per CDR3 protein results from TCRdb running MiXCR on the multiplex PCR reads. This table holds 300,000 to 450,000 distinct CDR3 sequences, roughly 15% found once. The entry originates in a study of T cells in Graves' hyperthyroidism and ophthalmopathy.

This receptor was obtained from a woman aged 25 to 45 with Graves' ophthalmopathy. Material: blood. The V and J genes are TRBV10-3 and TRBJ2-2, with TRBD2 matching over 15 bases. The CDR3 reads CAISGTSGGAGGELFF. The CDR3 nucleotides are TGTGCCATCAGTGGGACTAGCGGGGGGGCTGGCGGGGAGCTGTTTTTT.